The rows below give T cell receptor beta chains drawn from one sample of a study of blood T cell repertoires in COVID-19. The table came from immunoSEQ multiplex PCR; TCRdb's copy has only in-frame clones and leaves some out. The profile covers over 200,000 clones, with 88% appearing a single time and roughly 2.5% taken by the ten largest. Sequencing was carried out using peripheral blood. The receptors were gathered from a woman in her sixties with acute or convalescent COVID-19. Both conserved end residues are trimmed from each CDR3. Each record gives: J gene, V gene, CDR3 protein.

j_call: TRBJ2-7
v_call: TRBV2
cdr3_aa: ASARDRGNDEQY

j_call: TRBJ2-7
v_call: TRBV7-2
cdr3_aa: ASSSSGSEQY

j_call: TRBJ1-5
v_call: TRBV7-2
cdr3_aa: ASSLAGTGSNQPQH

j_call: TRBJ2-1
v_call: TRBV7-3
cdr3_aa: ASSLGLDYNEQF

j_call: TRBJ2-5
v_call: TRBV11-2
cdr3_aa: ASSPDRGWETQY

j_call: TRBJ1-1
v_call: TRBV21-1
cdr3_aa: ASSKVQGTREAF

j_call: TRBJ1-6
v_call: TRBV2
cdr3_aa: ASRGVKKWNSPLH

j_call: TRBJ2-1
v_call: TRBV6-4
cdr3_aa: ASSDSGTSGNNEQF

j_call: TRBJ2-5
v_call: TRBV6-4
cdr3_aa: ASSRDRQETQY

j_call: TRBJ1-4
v_call: TRBV7-2
cdr3_aa: ASSNRDRGLSNEKLF

j_call: TRBJ1-3
v_call: TRBV30
cdr3_aa: AWSSGVSSGNTIY

j_call: TRBJ2-1
v_call: TRBV12-3/TRBV12-4
cdr3_aa: ASSLKLYNEQF

j_call: TRBJ2-5
v_call: TRBV18
cdr3_aa: ASSPMRLAGGETQY

j_call: TRBJ2-7
v_call: TRBV6-5
cdr3_aa: ASSYGRGQTNEQY

j_call: TRBJ1-3
v_call: TRBV10-1
cdr3_aa: ASSRDQGGGNTIY

j_call: TRBJ2-5
v_call: TRBV18
cdr3_aa: ASSPELRETQY

j_call: TRBJ1-2
v_call: TRBV24-1
cdr3_aa: AVGTGGIGGYT

j_call: TRBJ2-3
v_call: TRBV10-2
cdr3_aa: ASRASGRSGDTQY

j_call: TRBJ2-7
v_call: TRBV7-3
cdr3_aa: ASSPVGGGYEQY

j_call: TRBJ1-1
v_call: TRBV7-9
cdr3_aa: ASSLSGDIEAF

j_call: TRBJ2-5
v_call: TRBV3-1/TRBV3-2
cdr3_aa: ASSQDGTGAETQY

j_call: TRBJ2-1
v_call: TRBV11-3
cdr3_aa: ASSLVGQGYNEQF

j_call: TRBJ1-1
v_call: TRBV6-5
cdr3_aa: ASIAGTGDEAF

j_call: TRBJ2-7
v_call: TRBV5-1
cdr3_aa: ASSRLRGGEQY

j_call: TRBJ2-3
v_call: TRBV19
cdr3_aa: ASSKGTSGRDTQY

j_call: TRBJ2-7
v_call: TRBV7-2
cdr3_aa: ASSLLDRHEQY

j_call: TRBJ1-1
v_call: TRBV10-2
cdr3_aa: ASNQGMGTEAF